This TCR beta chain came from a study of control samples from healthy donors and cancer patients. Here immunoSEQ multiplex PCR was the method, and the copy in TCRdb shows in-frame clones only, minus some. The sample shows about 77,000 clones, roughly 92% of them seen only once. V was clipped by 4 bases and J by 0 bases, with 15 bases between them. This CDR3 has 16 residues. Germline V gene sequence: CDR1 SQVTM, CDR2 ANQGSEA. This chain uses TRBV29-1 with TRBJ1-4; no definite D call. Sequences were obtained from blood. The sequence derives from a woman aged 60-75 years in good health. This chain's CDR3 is CSVGRLDGTTNEKLFF. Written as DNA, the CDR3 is TGCAGCGTTGGGCGACTTGACGGAACAACTAATGAAAAACTGTTTTTT. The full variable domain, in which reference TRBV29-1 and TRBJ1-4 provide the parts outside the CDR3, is SAVISQKPSRDICQRGTSLTIQCQVDSQVTMMFWYRQQPGQSLTLIATANQGSEATYESGFVIDKFPISRPNLTFSTLTVSNMSPEDSSIYLCSVGRLDGTTNEKLFFGSGTQLSVL.